This TCR beta chain was recorded in a study of metastatic and nonmetastatic thyroid tumors. Study background: The comparison covered peripheral blood and tumor or nodule tissue in malignant and benign thyroid patients.

In regard to this clone: Its antigen is as yet unknown.

Per the study methods: Differences in CDR3 between clinicopathological groups were drawn on to build a classifier intended to discriminate distant-metastatic papillary thyroid cancer patients. TCRdb reprocessed the PCR reads using MiXCR. Clone size and V and J calls follow TCRdb, not the original study. Found here are roughly 34,000 clones, about a fifth of them singletons; the top ten hold 3% to 3.5%. Treatment of any kind had been given to no patient before thyroid surgery. General study results and limits: Reported TCR beta diversity, measured in blood and tumor, was significantly higher for malignant thyroid tumors than for benign nodules.

Material: tumor tissue. This sequence originates from a male donor with papillary thyroid cancer or a benign thyroid nodule (not recorded which). Some clones in this sample may be carry-over from other donors' samples.

The DNA of the CDR3 is TGTGCCAGCAGCTTAACTCGGGGAGACACCGGGGAGCTGTTTTTT. It encodes CASSLTRGDTGELFF. This sequence joins TRBV7-3 and TRBJ2-2, with D possibly matching TRBD2 (5 bases). V was clipped by 0 bases and J by 3 bases, with 8 bases between them. The germline V gene has CDR1 SGHTA and CDR2 FQGTGA. This CDR3 comprises 15 residues.